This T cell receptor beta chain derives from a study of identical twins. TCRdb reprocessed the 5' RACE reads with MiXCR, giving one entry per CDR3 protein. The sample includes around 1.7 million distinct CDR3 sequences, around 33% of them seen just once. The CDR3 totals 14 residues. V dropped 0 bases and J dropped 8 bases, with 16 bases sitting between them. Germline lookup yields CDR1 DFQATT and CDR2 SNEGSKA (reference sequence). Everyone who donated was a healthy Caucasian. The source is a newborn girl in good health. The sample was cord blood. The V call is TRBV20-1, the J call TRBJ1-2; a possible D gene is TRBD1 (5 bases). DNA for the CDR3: TGCAGTGCTAGAGAACGGGGCACTATAGGGGGCTACACCTTC. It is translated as CSARERGTIGGYTF.